This TCR beta chain was recorded in a study of T cells after yellow fever vaccination. General study results and limits: Although the secondary response was weaker, it peaked faster, at day 5 versus 15.

Germline V gives CDR1 SGHVS, CDR2 FQNEAQ. CDR3 size: 15 residues. The V gene lost 2 bases and the J gene lost 8 bases, with 17 bases spanning the gap. Researchers made TCR cDNA using 5'RACE template switching, and this step added a universal primer site and UMIs. TCRdb fed the 5' RACE reads into MiXCR, producing one record per CDR3 protein. The profile covers a few hundred thousand distinct CDR3 sequences, with around 6.4% appearing a single time and around 16% taken by the ten largest. In its sample, this clonotype was seen a few times. The antigen is unknown. This clonotype originated in a man in his thirties or forties who received the YFV17D yellow fever vaccine. Sequenced here: PBMCs, sampled 5 days after the yellow fever booster vaccination. This sequence joins TRBV7-8 and TRBJ2-3; maybe TRBD2 (6 bases). CDR3 protein: CASSLPAGTATTQYF. The CDR3, as DNA: TGTGCCAGCAGCTTACCCGCCGGGACTGCCACTACGCAGTATTTT. Looking up the rest from reference TRBV7-8 and TRBJ2-3 gives the full variable domain: GAGVSQSPRYKVAKRGQDVALRCDPISGHVSLFWYQQALGQGPEFLTYFQNEAQLDKSGLPSDRFFAERPEGSVSTLKIQRTQQEDSAVYLCASSLPAGTATTQYFGPGTRLTVL.